The source of this T cell receptor beta chain is a study of blood T cells in healthy people across ages. A second PCR, run for about 6 to 11 cycles, used a sample-barcoded 5' primer plus a J-beta primer mix. TCRdb reanalysed the 5' RACE reads using MiXCR and keeps one entry per CDR3 protein. The sample yields fewer than 1,200,000 distinct CDR3 sequences, 20% to 25% seen once. This clonotype was detected a few times. This CDR3 has 13 residues. The germline V gene encodes CDR1 SQVTM and CDR2 ANQGSEA. The ends lost 5 bases at V and 7 bases at J; junction bases unmatched: 9. These data also featured in a second study, about T cells of mothers and their children.

Sequencing was performed on blood. This clonotype originated in a girl under 10 years old in good health. The rearrangement uses TRBV29-1 and TRBJ2-5; 8 nucleotides match TRBD2. In DNA, the CDR3 is TGCAGCGTTAAGCGGGAGAGTCACGGGACCCAGTACTTC. Protein sequence: CSVKRESHGTQYF.